The 9 T cell receptor beta chains presented below share a single source sample, sequenced in a study of T cell repertoires in cytomegalovirus infection. These TCRs are of unknown antigen specificity. Using its own MiXCR run on the reads, TCRdb lists one record per CDR3 protein. This sample yields roughly 310,000 distinct CDR3 sequences, of which roughly 29% are seen a single time; 20% belongs to the top ten. This material consisted of cultured PBMCs, taken from culture after CMV antigen stimulation. The receptor source for this set is a human donor in good health (CMV status not recorded). Some clones in this sample may be carry-over from other donors' samples.

The chain recombines TRBV20-1 with TRBJ2-2; tentative D call: TRBD2 (5 bases). This CDR3 region has 13 residues. Germline values: CDR1 DFQATT, CDR2 SNEGSKA (reference sequence). Trimming stripped 2 bases from V and 7 bases from J, with 11 bases between. The CDR3 DNA is TGCAGTGCTAGAAGACGAGGGTTCGGGGAGCTGTTTTTT. It translates to CSARRRGFGELFF.

This clonotype was observed a handful of times. The chain couples TRBV6-4 to TRBJ2-1; no definite D call. Germline values: CDR1 MRHNA, CDR2 SNTAGT. V lost 2 bases and J 0 bases, leaving 11 bases between the germline ends. This CDR3 comprises 16 residues. The CDR3 is CASSDPDIVSYNEQFF. The CDR3 DNA is TGTGCCAGCAGTGACCCTGACATAGTCTCCTACAATGAGCAGTTCTTC.

The gene calls are TRBV25-1 and TRBJ2-3; 7 positions agree with TRBD2. CDR1 is MGHDK and CDR2 is SYGVNS in the germline V gene. CDR3 length equals 14 residues. After removal of 3 bases from V and 5 bases from J, the junction contained 5 bases not matched to a gene. CDR3 in amino acids: CASSDSGMIDTQYF. For the CDR3, the DNA is TGTGCCAGCAGTGACAGCGGGATGATAGATACGCAGTATTTT.

This clonotype showed up just once. V is TRBV19 and J is TRBJ1-2; tentative D call: TRBD1 (6 bases). The CDR3 runs 12 residues. Germline V lookup: CDR1 LNHDA, CDR2 SQIVND (reference sequence). Trimming removed 9 bases from V and 6 bases from J, with 14 bases in between. CDR3 amino acids: CASWTQGHGYTF. For the CDR3, the DNA is TGTGCCAGCTGGACACAGGGCCATGGCTACACCTTC.

The chain recombines TRBV6-2 or TRBV6-3 with TRBJ2-1; unclear D gene. The CDR3 spans 11 residues. Germline CDR1 and CDR2: MNHEY and SVGEGT. Trimming took 7 bases from V and 10 from J, leaving 11 bases between them. The CDR3 DNA is TGTGCCAGCAACCTAGGACCCGAGCAGTTCTTC. Amino acid sequence: CASNLGPEQFF.

The table lists this clonotype with a few counts. The chain combines TRBV14 with TRBJ2-5, with 12 bases that match TRBD2. In germline, CDR1 is SGHDN, CDR2 FVKESK. The junction had 8 bases not matched to a gene; V was cut back by 1 base and J by 5 bases. The CDR3 has 17 amino acids. The CDR3 loop reads CASSQGATSGRAETQYF. CDR3 coding DNA: TGTGCCAGCAGCCAAGGTGCGACTAGCGGGAGAGCGGAGACCCAGTACTTC.

The J gene is TRBJ1-6, the V gene TRBV11-2; TRBD1 agrees at 7 bases. This CDR3 has 14 amino acids. Unmatched junction bases numbered 2, after V lost 6 bases and J lost 3 bases. From germline, CDR1 is SGHAT and CDR2 FQNNGV. The CDR3 sequence: CASRGDSYNSPLHF. The CDR3 region has the DNA TGTGCCAGCAGGGGGGACAGCTATAATTCACCCCTCCACTTT.

V and J are TRBV18 and TRBJ1-4, with D maybe TRBD1 (6 bases). This CDR3 is built from 15 residues. From germline, CDR1 is KGHSH and CDR2 LQKENI. V was pared by 5 bases and J by 3 bases, with 13 bases between. The CDR3 loop is CASSRTGTANEKLFF. The CDR3 bases are TGTGCCAGCTCAAGAACAGGGACGGCTAATGAAAAACTGTTTTTT.

This clonotype appeared a few times. This chain joins TRBV12-3 or TRBV12-4 and TRBJ1-5; a weak D match, TRBD1 (5 bases). Trimming took off 4 bases at V and 6 bases at J, with 13 bases between the two ends. The CDR3 runs to 14 residues. CDR3 residues: CASSSISDIQPQHF. The CDR3 nucleotides are TGTGCCAGCAGTTCGATATCGGACATTCAGCCCCAGCATTTT.